This T cell receptor (beta chain) came from a study of blood T cell repertoires in COVID-19. Study context: PBMCs, B-cell-depleted T cells, or T cells provided the cDNA or gDNA that made up the material.

CDR1 and CDR2 (germline): SGHRS, YFSETQ. Deletions cut 0 bases from V and 14 bases from J, with 12 bases between. The CDR3 extends over 12 amino acids. This table comes from immunoSEQ multiplex PCR, and its TCRdb copy is limited to in-frame clones, with some not included. The table lists some 40,000 clones, roughly 90% of them singletons. J is TRBJ2-1 and V is TRBV5-1, with TRBD2 as a possible D gene (5 bases). Sequenced sample: peripheral blood. This sequence was found in a human donor in a cohort sampled during active COVID-19. CDR3 residues: CASSLDFSGEFF. CDR3 nucleotide sequence: TGCGCCAGCAGCTTGGATTTCTCCGGGGAGTTCTTC. Filled out from reference TRBV5-1 and TRBJ2-1, the complete variable domain reads KAGVTQTPRYLIKTRGQQVTLSCSPISGHRSVSWYQQTPGQGLQFLFEYFSETQRNKGNFPGRFSGRQFSNSRSEMNVSTLELGDSALYLCASSLDFSGEFFGPGTRLTVL.